These 2 T cell receptor beta chains originate from one sample sequenced in a study of blood T cell repertoires in COVID-19 (dated by TCRdb to the early 2020s). The library was obtained by the immunoSEQ multiplex PCR assay. As stored in TCRdb, this immuneACCESS dataset retains in-frame rearrangements with V and J assigned. A fraction of the clones does not appear; measured against another copy, unresolved V genes explain less than half of the discrepancy, and the remainder lacks a known reason. The sample data list under 450,000 clones, and 86% of these were observed just once. Around 7.4% of the sample is taken by the ten largest. What was sequenced was peripheral blood. The receptors stem from a woman aged 60-75 years with COVID-19, enrolled during active disease.

This chain links TRBV11-2 with TRBJ2-2, with 7 bases matching TRBD1. The germline V gene has CDR1 SGHAT and CDR2 FQNNGV. This CDR3 is built from 15 residues. The J segment lost 4 bases and the V segment lost 5 bases, leaving 7 bases of the junction unmatched. This chain's CDR3 is CASSPTTGSTGELFF. CDR3 DNA: TGTGCCAGCAGCCCAACGACAGGGAGCACCGGGGAGCTGTTTTTT.

This rearrangement joins TRBV29-1 to TRBJ2-2; 7 bases are a match to TRBD2. This CDR3 region has 15 residues. The V gene's germline CDR1 is SQVTM and CDR2 ANQGSEA. The J segment lost 3 bases and the V segment lost 7 bases, leaving 11 bases of the junction unmatched. The CDR3 region is CSARSGGVDTGELFF. In DNA form, the CDR3 reads TGCAGCGCCCGGTCTGGGGGGGTGGACACCGGGGAGCTGTTTTTT.